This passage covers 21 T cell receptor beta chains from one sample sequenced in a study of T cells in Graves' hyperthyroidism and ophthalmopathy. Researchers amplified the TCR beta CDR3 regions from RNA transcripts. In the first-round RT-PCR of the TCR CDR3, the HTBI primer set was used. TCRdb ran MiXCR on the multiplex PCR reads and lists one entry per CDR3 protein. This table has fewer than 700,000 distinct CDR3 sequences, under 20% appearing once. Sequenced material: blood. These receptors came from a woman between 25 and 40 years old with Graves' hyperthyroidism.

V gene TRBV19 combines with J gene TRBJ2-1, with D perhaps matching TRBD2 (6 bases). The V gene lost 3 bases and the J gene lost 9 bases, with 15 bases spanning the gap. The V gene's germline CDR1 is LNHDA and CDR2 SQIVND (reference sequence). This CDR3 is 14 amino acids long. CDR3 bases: TGTGCCAGTAGTATTGGCGGGATCGAGGCTGAGCAGTTCTTC. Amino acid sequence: CASSIGGIEAEQFF.

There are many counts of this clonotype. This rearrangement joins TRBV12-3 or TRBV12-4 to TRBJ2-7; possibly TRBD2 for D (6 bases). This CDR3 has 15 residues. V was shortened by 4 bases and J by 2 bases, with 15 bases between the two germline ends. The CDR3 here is CASSSRAGPTYEQYF. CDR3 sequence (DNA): TGTGCCAGCAGTTCCAGGGCGGGACCAACCTACGAGCAGTACTTC.

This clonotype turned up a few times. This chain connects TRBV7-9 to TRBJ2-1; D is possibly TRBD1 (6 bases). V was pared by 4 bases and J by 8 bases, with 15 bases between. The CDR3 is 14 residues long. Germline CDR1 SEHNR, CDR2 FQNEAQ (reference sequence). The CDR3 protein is CASSWLQGLHEQFF. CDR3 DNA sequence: TGTGCCAGCAGCTGGCTACAGGGTCTTCATGAGCAGTTCTTC.

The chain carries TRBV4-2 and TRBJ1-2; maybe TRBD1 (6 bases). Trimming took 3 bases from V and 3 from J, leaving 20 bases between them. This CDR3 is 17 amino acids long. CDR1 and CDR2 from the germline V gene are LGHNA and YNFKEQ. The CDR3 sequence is CASSQLNGLGGDYGYTF. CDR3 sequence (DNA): TGTGCCAGCAGCCAGTTGAACGGTCTCGGGGGCGACTATGGCTACACCTTC.

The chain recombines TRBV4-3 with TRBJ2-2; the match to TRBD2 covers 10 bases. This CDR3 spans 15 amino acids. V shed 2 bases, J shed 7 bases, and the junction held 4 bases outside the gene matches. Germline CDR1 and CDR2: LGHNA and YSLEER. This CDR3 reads CASSQYSSGGGELFF. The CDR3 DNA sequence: TGCGCCAGCAGCCAATACTCTAGCGGGGGCGGGGAGCTGTTTTTT.

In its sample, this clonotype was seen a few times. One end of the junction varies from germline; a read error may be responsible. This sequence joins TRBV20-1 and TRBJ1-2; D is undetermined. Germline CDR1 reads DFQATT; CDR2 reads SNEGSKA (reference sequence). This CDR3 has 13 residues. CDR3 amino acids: CSARDPLNSGYTF. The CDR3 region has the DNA TGCAGTGCTAGAGATCCACTTAACTCTGGCTACACCTTC.

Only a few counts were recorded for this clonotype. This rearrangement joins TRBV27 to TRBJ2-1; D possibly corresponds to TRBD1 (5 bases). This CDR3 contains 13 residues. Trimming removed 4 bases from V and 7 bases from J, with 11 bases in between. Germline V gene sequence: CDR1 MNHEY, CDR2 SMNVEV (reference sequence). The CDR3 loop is CASSSSGKNEQFF. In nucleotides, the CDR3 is TGTGCCAGCAGTTCGTCAGGGAAGAATGAGCAGTTCTTC.

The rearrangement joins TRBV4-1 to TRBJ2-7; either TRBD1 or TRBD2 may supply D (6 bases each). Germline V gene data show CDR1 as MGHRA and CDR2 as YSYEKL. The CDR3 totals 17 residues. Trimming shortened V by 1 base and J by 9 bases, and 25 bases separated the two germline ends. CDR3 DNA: TGCGCCAGCAGCCAAGTCATCGGGACATCCCCTCACGGGGGGCAGTACTTC. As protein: CASSQVIGTSPHGGQYF.

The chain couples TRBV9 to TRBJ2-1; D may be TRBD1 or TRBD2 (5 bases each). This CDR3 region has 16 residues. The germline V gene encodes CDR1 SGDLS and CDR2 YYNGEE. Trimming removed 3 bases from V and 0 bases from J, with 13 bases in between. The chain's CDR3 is CASSGGSRDSYNEQFF. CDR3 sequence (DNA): TGTGCCAGCAGCGGGGGGAGCAGAGACTCCTACAATGAGCAGTTCTTC.

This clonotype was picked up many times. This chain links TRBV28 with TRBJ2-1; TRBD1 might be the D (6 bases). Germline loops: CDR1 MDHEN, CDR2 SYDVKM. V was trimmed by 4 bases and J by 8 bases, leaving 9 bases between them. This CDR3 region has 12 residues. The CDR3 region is CASSWTVHEQFF. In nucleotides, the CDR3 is TGTGCCAGCAGTTGGACAGTCCATGAGCAGTTCTTC. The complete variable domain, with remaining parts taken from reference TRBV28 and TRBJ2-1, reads DVKVTQSSRYLVKRTGEKVFLECVQDMDHENMFWYRQDPGLGLRLIYFSYDVKMKEKGDIPEGYSVSREKKERFSLILESASTNQTSMYLCASSWTVHEQFFGPGTRLTVL.

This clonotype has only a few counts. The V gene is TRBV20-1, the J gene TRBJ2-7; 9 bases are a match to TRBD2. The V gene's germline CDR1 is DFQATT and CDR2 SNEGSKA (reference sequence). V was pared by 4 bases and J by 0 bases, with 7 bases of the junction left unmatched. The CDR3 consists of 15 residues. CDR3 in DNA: TGCAGTGCTACCGTACTAGCGGGTGCCTCCTACGAGCAGTACTTC. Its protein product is CSATVLAGASYEQYF.

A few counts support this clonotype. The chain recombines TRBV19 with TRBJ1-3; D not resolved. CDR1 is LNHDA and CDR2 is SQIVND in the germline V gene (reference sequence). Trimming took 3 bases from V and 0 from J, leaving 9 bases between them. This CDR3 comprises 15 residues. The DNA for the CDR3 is TGTGCCAGTAGTATGTTGGGTGGCTCTGGAAACACCATATATTTT. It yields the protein CASSMLGGSGNTIYF. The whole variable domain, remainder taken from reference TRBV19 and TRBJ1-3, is DGGITQSPKYLFRKEGQNVTLSCEQNLNHDAMYWYRQDPGQGLRLIYYSQIVNDFQKGDIAEGYSVSREKKESFPLTVTSAQKNPTAFYLCASSMLGGSGNTIYFGEGSWLTVV.

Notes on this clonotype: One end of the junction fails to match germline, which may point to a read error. The DNA for the CDR3 is TGTGCCTGGAGGCCCGGACAGGGCACCCAAAAGACCCAGTACTTC. Amino acids: CAWRPGQGTQKTQYF. The chain is built from TRBV30 and TRBJ2-5, with 8 bases identical to TRBD1. The germline gives CDR1 GTSNPN, CDR2 SVGIG (reference sequence). The CDR3 has 15 residues.

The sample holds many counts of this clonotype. CDR3 protein: CASRGLGTSGSNEQFF. The DNA for the CDR3 is TGTGCCAGCAGGGGATTGGGGACTAGCGGGAGCAATGAGCAGTTCTTC. This sequence joins TRBV12-3 or TRBV12-4 and TRBJ2-1; 14 bases agree with TRBD2. Losses at the gene ends were 6 bases for V and 6 bases for J; bases not matched to a gene: 7. This CDR3 has 16 residues.

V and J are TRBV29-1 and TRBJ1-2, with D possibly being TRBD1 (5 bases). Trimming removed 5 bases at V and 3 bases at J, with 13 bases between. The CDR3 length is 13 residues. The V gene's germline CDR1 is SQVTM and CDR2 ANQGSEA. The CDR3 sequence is CSVMGLVDYGYTF. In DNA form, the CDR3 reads TGCAGCGTTATGGGGCTTGTGGACTATGGCTACACCTTC. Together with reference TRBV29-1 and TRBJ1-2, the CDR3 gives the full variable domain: SAVISQKPSRDICQRGTSLTIQCQVDSQVTMMFWYRQQPGQSLTLIATANQGSEATYESGFVIDKFPISRPNLTFSTLTVSNMSPEDSSIYLCSVMGLVDYGYTFGSGTRLTVV.

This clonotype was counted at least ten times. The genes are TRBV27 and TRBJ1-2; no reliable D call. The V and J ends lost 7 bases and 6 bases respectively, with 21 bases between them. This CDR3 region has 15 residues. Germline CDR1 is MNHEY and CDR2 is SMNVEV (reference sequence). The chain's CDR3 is CASNSHGTGYDGYTF. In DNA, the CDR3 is TGTGCCAGCAATTCCCATGGTACGGGGTATGATGGCTACACCTTC.

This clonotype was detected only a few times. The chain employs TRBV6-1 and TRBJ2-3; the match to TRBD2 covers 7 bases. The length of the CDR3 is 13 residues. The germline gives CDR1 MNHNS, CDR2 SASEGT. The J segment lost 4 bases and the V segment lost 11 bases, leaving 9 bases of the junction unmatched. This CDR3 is CAGTTPGADTQYF. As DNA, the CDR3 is TGTGCCGGGACTACCCCGGGGGCAGATACGCAGTATTTT.

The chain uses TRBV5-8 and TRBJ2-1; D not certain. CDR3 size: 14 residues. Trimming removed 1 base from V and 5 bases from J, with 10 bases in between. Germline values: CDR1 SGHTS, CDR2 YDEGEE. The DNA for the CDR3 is TGTGCCAGCAGCTTGATAGCAGATAACAATGAGCAGTTCTTC. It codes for CASSLIADNNEQFF.

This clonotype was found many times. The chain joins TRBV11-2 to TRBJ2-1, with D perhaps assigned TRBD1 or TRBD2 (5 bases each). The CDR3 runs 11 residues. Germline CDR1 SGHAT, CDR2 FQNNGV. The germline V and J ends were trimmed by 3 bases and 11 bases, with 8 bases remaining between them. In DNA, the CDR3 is TGTGCCAGCAGCTTTGGGACCCAGCAGTTCTTC. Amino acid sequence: CASSFGTQQFF.

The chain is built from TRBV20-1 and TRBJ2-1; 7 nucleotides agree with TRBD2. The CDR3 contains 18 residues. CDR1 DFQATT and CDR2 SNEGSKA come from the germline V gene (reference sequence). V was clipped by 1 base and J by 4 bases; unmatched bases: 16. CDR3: CSARGNPYGGRAYNEQFF. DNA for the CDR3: TGCAGTGCTAGAGGAAACCCCTACGGCGGGAGAGCTTACAATGAGCAGTTCTTC.

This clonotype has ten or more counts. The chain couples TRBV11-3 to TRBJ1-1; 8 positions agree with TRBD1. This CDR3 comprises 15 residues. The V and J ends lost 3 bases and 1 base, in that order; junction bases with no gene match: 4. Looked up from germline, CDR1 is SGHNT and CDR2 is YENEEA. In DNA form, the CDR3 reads TGTGCCAGCAGCTTCCGACAGGGGAGGAACACTGAAGCTTTCTTT. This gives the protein CASSFRQGRNTEAFF.